The entry below gives a single T cell receptor (beta chain) sequence along with its context. Its antigen is unidentified. Time point described: pre-sensitization, week 0. Treatment: therapeutic diphenylcyclopropenone sensitization with weekly scalp DPC. The sample belongs to a study of human T cells and chemical hapten exposure. Regarding the study as a whole: DPC sensitization did not alter TCRs above 1 in 1000 frequency.

Germline-derived CDR1 and CDR2 are LNHNV and YYDKDF (reference sequence). V was pared by 0 bases and J by 9 bases, with 9 bases between. This CDR3 spans 13 amino acids. TCRdb re-called the RACE reads through MiXCR, storing one row per CDR3 protein. The table has 150,000 to 200,000 distinct CDR3 sequences, 25% to 30% seen once. The sequence derives from a woman in her 30s with alopecia areata. Some clones in this sample may be carry-over from other donors' samples. The sequenced sample was whole blood, obtained in connection with sensitization to the hapten diphenylcyclopropenone (DPC). The rearrangement uses TRBV15 and TRBJ1-5; D perhaps matches TRBD1 (5 bases). The CDR3 loop is CATSREAGRPQHF. The CDR3 DNA is TGTGCCACCAGCAGAGAAGCAGGGCGGCCCCAGCATTTT.